Below are 21 T cell receptor beta chains sequenced from a single sample in a study of blood T cell repertoires in COVID-19. Assay: immunoSEQ multiplex PCR; the TCRdb copy retains only in-frame clones and omits some. Of some 70,000 clones in the sample, roughly 84% were seen once. The specimen was peripheral blood. The receptors were gathered from a man aged 50 or older with active COVID-19.

The genes are TRBV10-3 and TRBJ2-1; 11 positions match TRBD2. CDR3 length: 16 residues. CDR1 is ENHRY, CDR2 SYGVKD, per germline. The junction had 10 bases not matched to a gene; V was cut back by 7 bases and J by 5 bases. The CDR3 DNA is TGTGCCATCAAGGACCCCCTAGCGGGAGGACACAATGAGCAGTTCTTC. It yields the protein CAIKDPLAGGHNEQFF.

The rearrangement links TRBV11-3 to TRBJ2-1; unclear D gene. Per the germline V gene, CDR1 is SGHNT and CDR2 is YENEEA. Trimming left V 4 bases short and J 6 bases short, with 10 bases between. CDR3 size: 13 residues. CDR3 loop: CASSYGSPNEQFF. Written as DNA, the CDR3 is TGTGCCAGCAGCTACGGGTCCCCCAATGAGCAGTTCTTC.

The gene calls are TRBV5-6 and TRBJ1-3, with TRBD1 matching 10 bases. Germline V gene sequence: CDR1 SGHDT, CDR2 YYEEEE. V shed 4 bases and J 6 bases; nucleotides not matched to a gene: 4. The CDR3 runs to 14 residues. In DNA, the CDR3 is TGTGCCAGCAGCAAGGGACAGGGGATAAACACCATATATTTT. This sequence encodes CASSKGQGINTIYF.

The rearrangement uses TRBV5-6 and TRBJ2-5, with 7 bases aligning to TRBD1. Germline values: CDR1 SGHDT, CDR2 YYEEEE. Trimming cost V 4 bases and J 3 bases; bases outside gene matches: 3. The CDR3 has 13 residues. CDR3 sequence (DNA): TGTGCCAGCAGCCCCGACAGGGAAGAGACCCAGTACTTC. Protein: CASSPDREETQYF.

The chain recombines TRBV15 with TRBJ2-1; 8 bases line up with TRBD2. The junction had 8 bases not matched to a gene; V was cut back by 0 bases and J by 4 bases. This CDR3 region has 17 residues. Germline V gene sequence: CDR1 LNHNV, CDR2 YYDKDF (reference sequence). DNA of the CDR3: TGTGCCACCAGCAGAGAGGGAGCGGGAGTGAGGTACAATGAGCAGTTCTTC. Its translation: CATSREGAGVRYNEQFF.

This clone was found once. The rearrangement uses TRBV12-3 or TRBV12-4 and TRBJ1-1; 7 nucleotides agree with TRBD1. This CDR3 has 13 amino acids. V trimming: 4 bases; J trimming: 5 bases; junction bases outside the gene matches: 4. CDR3: CASSSDRATEAFF. The CDR3 DNA follows: TGTGCCAGCAGTTCTGACAGGGCGACTGAAGCTTTCTTT.

CDR3 coding DNA: TGTGCCAGCAGCTCGGGGGACAGGGGAACAGATACGCAGTATTTT. Its translation is CASSSGDRGTDTQYF. V and J are TRBV7-6 and TRBJ2-3; 10 bases match TRBD1. With V trimmed by 4 bases and J by 3 bases, 4 bases remained unmatched. The CDR3 spans 15 residues. Per the germline V gene, CDR1 is SGHVS and CDR2 is FNYEAQ.

This clone occurred once. The chain joins TRBV30 to TRBJ1-2; D gene ambiguous. CDR1 is GTSNPN, CDR2 SVGIG, per germline (reference sequence). Trimming cost V 0 bases and J 4 bases, with 12 bases left between them. The CDR3 has 14 amino acids. CDR3 amino acids: CAWSVLGVGYGYTF. The CDR3 coding sequence is TGTGCCTGGAGTGTACTCGGGGTGGGCTATGGCTACACCTTC.

The sample holds one count of this clone. The rearrangement joins TRBV7-2 to TRBJ2-2, with 14 bases fitting TRBD2. CDR3 size: 18 residues. V trimming: 7 bases; J trimming: 4 bases; junction bases outside the gene matches: 11. Looked up from germline, CDR1 is SGHTA and CDR2 is FQGNSA. The CDR3 DNA reads as TGTGCCAGCAATCGTAGGACTAGCGGGAGGTTCGGCACCGGGGAGCTGTTTTTT. Its protein product is CASNRRTSGRFGTGELFF.

The chain uses TRBV6-2 or TRBV6-3 and TRBJ2-7; D is perhaps TRBD1 (5 bases). V lost 4 bases to trimming and J lost 4 bases, with 20 bases between them. CDR1 is MNHEY, CDR2 SVGEGT, per germline. The CDR3 totals 16 residues. In DNA, the CDR3 is TGTGCCAGCAGTTCCTCCGGGTGGGGCTCTTCGTACGAGCAGTACTTC. This encodes CASSSSGWGSSYEQYF.

The genes are TRBV28 and TRBJ2-7; TRBD2 might be the D (5 bases). The CDR3 covers 15 residues. Between the trimmed V and J ends, which lost 4 bases and 4 bases, there was a span of 17 bases. The germline V gene encodes CDR1 MDHEN and CDR2 SYDVKM. The CDR3 sequence is CASSSQGRAVYEQYF. CDR3 DNA: TGTGCCAGCAGTTCCCAAGGACGAGCGGTTTACGAGCAGTACTTC.

The chain recombines TRBV19 with TRBJ1-6, with 7 bases that match TRBD1. Germline lookup yields CDR1 LNHDA and CDR2 SQIVND (reference sequence). With V trimmed by 6 bases and J by 5 bases, 4 bases remained unmatched. CDR3 length: 14 residues. The CDR3 sequence is CASSGTANNSPLHF. The CDR3 region has the DNA TGTGCCAGTAGCGGGACAGCAAATAATTCACCCCTCCACTTT.

This clone was seen only once. V is TRBV6-2 or TRBV6-3 and J is TRBJ2-7; D perhaps matches TRBD2 (6 bases). The ends were cut back, 4 bases at V and 1 base at J, with 8 bases in the middle. The CDR3 contains 13 residues. CDR1 MNHEY and CDR2 SVGEGT come from the germline V gene. The CDR3, as DNA: TGTGCCAGCAGTTTTCTAGCGTCCTACGAGCAGTACTTC. It is translated as CASSFLASYEQYF.

The chain couples TRBV5-6 to TRBJ1-3; D is possibly TRBD1 (6 bases). With 7 bases removed from V and 0 bases from J, the gap between germline ends came to 14 bases. The CDR3 is 15 amino acids. The germline V gene has CDR1 SGHDT and CDR2 YYEEEE. The chain's CDR3 is CASGSGAGSGNTIYF. The DNA of the CDR3 is TGTGCCAGCGGTTCAGGGGCCGGCTCTGGAAACACCATATATTTT.

The V and J genes are TRBV2 and TRBJ2-5; maybe TRBD2 (6 bases). Germline V CDR1 and CDR2: SNHLY, FYNNEI. Trimming removed 2 bases from V and 0 bases from J, with 10 bases in between. The CDR3 consists of 15 residues. The CDR3 here is CASSETRGYQETQYF. For the CDR3, the DNA is TGTGCCAGCAGTGAAACGCGGGGCTACCAAGAGACCCAGTACTTC.

J is TRBJ2-3 and V is TRBV18; D gene unclear. The ends were cut back, 5 bases at V and 0 bases at J, with 12 bases in the middle. Looked up from germline, CDR1 is KGHSH and CDR2 is LQKENI. The CDR3 totals 15 residues. This CDR3 is CASSTAPRSTDTQYF. As DNA, the CDR3 is TGTGCCAGCTCAACCGCCCCCAGGAGCACAGATACGCAGTATTTT.

This clone was recorded only once. The chain combines TRBV19 with TRBJ2-7; a possible D gene is TRBD1 (6 bases). V dropped 4 bases and J dropped 0 bases, with 13 bases sitting between them. This CDR3 is built from 15 residues. CDR1 is LNHDA, CDR2 SQIVND, per germline (reference sequence). CDR3 bases: TGTGCCAGTAGTAAGAACAGGGATGGCTCCTACGAGCAGTACTTC. Translated: CASSKNRDGSYEQYF.

This sequence joins TRBV4-2 and TRBJ2-7; D remains ambiguous. CDR3 length equals 14 residues. The germline V gene has CDR1 LGHNA and CDR2 YNFKEQ. The V and J ends lost 0 bases and 0 bases respectively, with 6 bases between them. CDR3 residues: CASSQDASSYEQYF. The CDR3 nucleotides read TGTGCCAGCAGCCAAGATGCTAGCTCCTACGAGCAGTACTTC.

The chain recombines TRBV7-9 with TRBJ2-7; 7 bases match TRBD1. V dropped 4 bases and J dropped 4; count of bases not matched to a gene: 4. The CDR3 has 13 amino acids. Looked up from germline, CDR1 is SEHNR and CDR2 is FQNEAQ (reference sequence). CDR3 in DNA: TGTGCCAGCAGCTCGACAGGGTTTTACGAGCAGTACTTC. This gives the protein CASSSTGFYEQYF.

The chain combines TRBV6-2 or TRBV6-3 with TRBJ2-1; 8 bases agree with TRBD1. Germline lookup yields CDR1 MNHEY and CDR2 SVGEGT. The CDR3 has 13 amino acids. With V trimmed by 3 bases and J by 6 bases, 1 base remained unmatched. CDR3 nucleotides: TGTGCCAGCAGTTATACAGGGGGCAATGAGCAGTTCTTC. This codes for CASSYTGGNEQFF.

This chain links TRBV7-2 with TRBJ2-7; tentatively, D is TRBD2 (6 bases). V was trimmed by 5 bases and J by 2 bases, leaving 13 bases between them. The CDR3 totals 14 residues. CDR1 is SGHTA and CDR2 is FQGNSA in the germline V gene. The CDR3 DNA reads as TGTGCCAGCAGCGTATTAGCGGCACCCTACGAGCAGTACTTC. This gives the protein CASSVLAAPYEQYF.